The 22 T cell receptor beta chains reported below all come from one sample, sequenced in a study of T-cell reconstitution after alpha-beta-depleted transplantation in children (TCRdb year 2016). Reading the label with the study, this specimen's treatment or condition is: allogeneic hematopoietic cell transplantation with graft depleted of TCRalphabeta T cells and CD19 B cells. Libraries came from PCR. Reads for this sample came from an Illumina HiSeq 2500. TCR libraries were prepared with molecular barcoding, using unique molecular identifiers to normalize TCRbeta repertoire quantification. TCRdb reran the public reads through fastp at Q25 and MiXCR, keeping productive beta chains. For every CDR3 protein sequence, its rows merge into one entry that carries the most common genes and DNA. In this sample the table shows 500,000 to 650,000 distinct CDR3 sequences, 10% to 15% of which occur a single time. The top ten clonotypes cover 2.2% of the sample.

Material: PBMCs, mostly from graft donor cells, obtained 360 days after TCRalphabeta/CD19-depleted stem cell transplant. All receptors come from a male patient younger than 18 who had a stem cell transplant for acute myeloid leukemia, so the T cells may come from the graft donor.

In DNA form, the CDR3 reads TGTGCCAGCTCACCGACCCGACAGGGAAGCAATCAGCCCCAGCATTTT. It is translated as CASSPTRQGSNQPQHF. J is TRBJ1-5 and V is TRBV18, with 7 bases identical to TRBD1. V lost 3 bases, J lost 1 base, and 6 bases stayed unmatched. The CDR3 consists of 16 residues. CDR1 is KGHSH and CDR2 is LQKENI in the germline V gene.

The rearrangement joins TRBV12-3 or TRBV12-4 to TRBJ2-2; TRBD1 aligns across 8 bases. The CDR3 has 15 residues. V dropped 7 bases and J dropped 5; count of bases not matched to a gene: 9. The CDR3 loop is CASTNTGGGTGELFF. The CDR3 nucleotides are TGTGCCAGCACCAACACAGGGGGAGGTACCGGGGAGCTGTTTTTT.

This clonotype was picked up many times. This chain joins TRBV12-3 or TRBV12-4 and TRBJ1-5; weak D call: TRBD1 (6 bases). The CDR3 runs 16 residues. V was cut by 1 base and J by 2 bases, with 12 bases left in between. The DNA for the CDR3 is TGTGCCAGCAGTTTAGGGGGGGCGCGGGGCAATCAGCCCCAGCATTTT. It translates to CASSLGGARGNQPQHF.

This clonotype was seen a handful of times. The V call is TRBV28, the J call TRBJ2-7; the D is unclear. Trimming removed 8 bases at V and 8 bases at J, with 22 bases between. The CDR3 totals 14 residues. From germline, CDR1 is MDHEN and CDR2 SYDVKM. CDR3 DNA: TGTGCCAGCTGCTTCCGGGCCCTCGGCCGCCAGCAGTACTTC. It yields the protein CASCFRALGRQQYF.

This clonotype has a handful of counts. The V call is TRBV7-6, the J call TRBJ2-1, with 16 bases fitting TRBD2. The CDR3 length is 18 residues. Unmatched junction bases numbered 2, after V lost 1 base and J lost 2 bases. CDR1 and CDR2 from the germline V gene are SGHVS and FNYEAQ. DNA of the CDR3: TGTGCCAGCAGCTTAGGGGGGACTAGCGGGAGGGCCTACAATGAGCAGTTCTTC. Encoded protein: CASSLGGTSGRAYNEQFF. The variable domain in full, with the rest retrieved from reference TRBV7-6 and TRBJ2-1, is GAGVSQSPRYKVTKRGQDVALRCDPISGHVSLYWYRQALGQGPEFLTYFNYEAQQDKSGLPNDRFSAERPEGSISTLTIQRTEQRDSAMYRCASSLGGTSGRAYNEQFFGPGTRLTVL.

This clonotype was detected many times. J is TRBJ2-3 and V is TRBV5-1, with D hard to call. The germline gives CDR1 SGHRS, CDR2 YFSETQ. This CDR3 region has 13 residues. Trimming took off 3 bases at V and 2 bases at J, with 7 bases between the two ends. CDR3 in amino acids: CASSWQATDTQYF. The CDR3 DNA reads as TGCGCCAGCAGCTGGCAGGCCACAGATACGCAGTATTTT.

The chain links TRBV30 to TRBJ2-5; D unresolved. Between the trimmed V and J ends, which lost 0 bases and 4 bases, there was a span of 6 bases. Germline loops: CDR1 GTSNPN, CDR2 SVGIG (reference sequence). The CDR3 is 12 residues long. DNA of the CDR3: TGTGCCTGGAGTGTATCCCCAGAGACCCAGTACTTC. Protein sequence: CAWSVSPETQYF. The entire variable domain, with the rest obtained from reference TRBV30 and TRBJ2-5, is as follows: SQTIHQWPATLVQPVGSPLSLECTVEGTSNPNLYWYRQAAGRGLQLLFYSVGIGQISSEVPQNLSASRPQDRQFILSSKKLLLSDSGFYLCAWSVSPETQYFGPGTRLLVL.

The chain uses TRBV6-2 or TRBV6-3 and TRBJ2-5; 13 nucleotides line up with TRBD2. The CDR3 totals 15 residues. V was pared by 2 bases and J by 4 bases, with 1 base of the junction left unmatched. Germline loops: CDR1 MNHEY, CDR2 SVGEGT. CDR3 residues: CASSYTSGRAETQYF. The CDR3, as DNA: TGTGCCAGCAGTTACACTAGCGGGAGGGCAGAGACCCAGTACTTC.

This clonotype was observed a few times. The CDR3 loop reads CASSLVIAQETQYF. In nucleotides, the CDR3 is TGTGCCAGCAGCTTGGTTATAGCCCAAGAGACCCAGTACTTC. The chain has TRBV5-4 and TRBJ2-5; D remains unclear. Germline V CDR1 and CDR2: SGHNT, YYREEE (reference sequence). The CDR3 is 14 amino acids. Trimming cost V 0 bases and J 1 base, with 7 bases left between them.

This clonotype was detected only a few times. The V and J genes are TRBV4-2 and TRBJ2-2, with 9 bases fitting TRBD1. The V gene's germline CDR1 is LGHNA and CDR2 YNFKEQ. Trimming took 4 bases from V and 4 from J; bases not matched to a gene: 4. This CDR3 region has 15 residues. The CDR3 loop is CASSPGTGLTGELFF. CDR3 bases: TGTGCCAGCAGCCCTGGGACAGGGCTCACCGGGGAGCTGTTTTTT.

The sample holds many counts of this clonotype. The V and J genes are TRBV12-3 or TRBV12-4 and TRBJ2-5; D perhaps matches TRBD2 (6 bases). This CDR3 is built from 15 residues. V was trimmed by 5 bases and J by 5 bases, leaving 18 bases between them. The CDR3 protein is CASSPQEGRTETQYF. The DNA of the CDR3 is TGTGCCAGCAGTCCCCAGGAGGGGAGGACGGAGACCCAGTACTTC.

The CDR3 nucleotides are TGCGCCAGCAGCCTCCGACAGTCTACCTACGAGCAGTACTTC. Residues: CASSLRQSTYEQYF. V usage is TRBV4-3 and J usage is TRBJ2-7; the D gene is possibly TRBD1 (5 bases). Trimming shortened V by 4 bases and J by 2 bases, and 12 bases separated the two germline ends. The CDR3 is 14 amino acids. From germline, CDR1 is LGHNA and CDR2 YSLEER.

The chain links TRBV29-1 to TRBJ2-7; 9 nucleotides match TRBD2. Germline loops: CDR1 SQVTM, CDR2 ANQGSEA. This CDR3 comprises 14 residues. V shed 4 bases, J shed 0 bases, and the junction held 4 bases outside the gene matches. As DNA, the CDR3 is TGCAGCGTTGGGCGGGGGGGACCCTCCTACGAGCAGTACTTC. The encoded protein is CSVGRGGPSYEQYF.

This clonotype was seen many times. The V gene is TRBV6-5, the J gene TRBJ2-2; no clear D. V was clipped by 5 bases and J by 0 bases, with 7 bases between them. Germline CDR1 reads MNHEY; CDR2 reads SVGAGI. The CDR3 is made up of 14 amino acids. DNA for the CDR3: TGTGCCAGCAGTCTACACCCGAACACCGGGGAGCTGTTTTTT. Residues: CASSLHPNTGELFF.

The rearrangement uses TRBV28 and TRBJ1-1, with 9 bases fitting TRBD1. This CDR3 is built from 15 residues. Germline trimming cut 10 bases from V and 6 bases from J; bases unmatched to any gene: 15. The germline gives CDR1 MDHEN, CDR2 SYDVKM. CDR3 bases: TGTGCCACCGAAGCCTTAGGGACAGGGTCCCCTGAAGCTTTCTTT. Protein sequence: CATEALGTGSPEAFF.

This clonotype has more than one count but fewer than ten. Since no conserved phenylalanine or tryptophan closes the CDR3, a read error is the likely cause. No DNA is shown, since the ends of the CDR3 on it are uncertain; the CDR3 is the one TCRdb lists. The rearrangement uses TRBV7-8 and TRBJ2-5; the tabulated D call, TRBD1, remains unverified against the DNA. CDR1 and CDR2 (germline): SGHVS, FQNEAQ. From its first to its last residue, the CDR3 has 11 amino acids. The CDR3 sequence is CASSLLRDSIV.

J is TRBJ2-1 and V is TRBV9, with 7 bases aligning to TRBD1. The CDR3 loop spans 16 amino acids. V gave up 4 bases and J gave up 1 base; unmatched junction bases: 8. CDR1 is SGDLS and CDR2 is YYNGEE in the germline V gene. The CDR3 is CASSPPKGQSYNEQFF. The CDR3 region has the DNA TGTGCCAGCAGCCCCCCCAAGGGACAGTCCTACAATGAGCAGTTCTTC.

This clonotype was seen many times. The J gene is TRBJ2-1, the V gene TRBV7-2; 9 bases agree with TRBD2. CDR1 and CDR2 (germline): SGHTA, FQGNSA. The trim removed 5 bases at V and 6 bases at J, leaving 8 bases unmatched. The length of the CDR3 is 15 residues. The CDR3 DNA reads TGTGCCAGCAGCCCTAGAGCGGGAGGATTCAATGAGCAGTTCTTC. It yields the protein CASSPRAGGFNEQFF.

This clonotype was counted between two and nine times. The J gene is TRBJ2-6, the V gene TRBV7-3; maybe TRBD1 (5 bases). The germline V gene has CDR1 SGHTA and CDR2 FQGTGA. The germline V and J ends were trimmed by 1 base and 1 base, with 20 bases remaining between them. This CDR3 region has 20 residues. Here the CDR3 reads CASSLRTWGREYSGANVLTF. The CDR3 nucleotides read TGTGCCAGCAGCTTAAGAACGTGGGGCAGGGAATATTCTGGGGCCAACGTCCTGACTTTC.

A few counts support this clonotype. CDR3 protein: CASSLAAAGVPLKNIQYF. As DNA, the CDR3 is TGTGCCAGCAGCTTAGCGGCAGCGGGAGTTCCCCTTAAAAACATTCAGTACTTC. V and J are TRBV7-8 and TRBJ2-4, with 8 bases that match TRBD2. Germline V gene lookup returns CDR1 SGHVS and CDR2 FQNEAQ. Losses at the gene ends were 0 bases for V and 4 bases for J; bases not matched to a gene: 11. The CDR3 extends over 18 amino acids.

CDR3: CATSRVERVPSYNEQFF. In DNA, the CDR3 is TGTGCCACCAGCAGAGTCGAGCGGGTGCCCTCCTACAATGAGCAGTTCTTC. This chain uses TRBV15 with TRBJ2-1; TRBD2 might be the D (6 bases). The V end lost 1 base, the J end lost 0 bases, and 13 bases lay between the germline ends. The CDR3 sequence is 17 residues long. Per the germline V gene, CDR1 is LNHNV and CDR2 is YYDKDF (reference sequence). Supplemented by reference TRBV15 and TRBJ2-1, the full variable domain reads DAMVIQNPRYQVTQFGKPVTLSCSQTLNHNVMYWYQQKSSQAPKLLFHYYDKDFNNEADTPDNFQSRRPNTSFCFLDIRSPGLGDTAMYLCATSRVERVPSYNEQFFGPGTRLTVL.

This clonotype was seen many times. The chain joins TRBV7-3 to TRBJ2-2; no reliable D call. With 1 base removed from V and 6 bases from J, the gap between germline ends came to 12 bases. The CDR3 is 15 residues long. Germline lookup yields CDR1 SGHTA and CDR2 FQGTGA. This chain's CDR3 is CASSLIPYSAGELFF. The CDR3 DNA sequence: TGTGCCAGCAGCTTAATCCCCTATAGTGCCGGGGAGCTGTTTTTT.